The 27 T cell receptor beta chains listed next were all sequenced from one sample in a study of cytomegalovirus exposure and HLA in healthy donors. Primers: 60 Vbeta forward and 13 Jbeta reverse. The table came from immunoSEQ multiplex PCR; TCRdb's copy has only in-frame clones and leaves some out. Of about 150,000 clones listed, approximately 82% were seen once; the top ten hold around 10%. Sequenced: PBMCs. These receptors were taken from a man between 18 and 29 years old in good health and CMV-seropositive.

The rearrangement uses TRBV4-1 and TRBJ2-4; D remains ambiguous. This CDR3 contains 15 residues. Germline V CDR1 and CDR2: MGHRA, YSYEKL. V shed 3 bases and J shed 2 bases, with 11 bases lying between them. CDR3 in DNA: TGCGCCAGCAGCCAGGCCGACTTTTCCAAAAACATTCAGTACTTC. This translates into CASSQADFSKNIQYF.

This rearrangement joins TRBV7-2 to TRBJ1-1, with TRBD1 matching over 8 bases. In germline, CDR1 is SGHTA, CDR2 FQGNSA. The CDR3 covers 14 residues. V lost 5 bases to trimming and J lost 1 base; unmatched junction nucleotides: 3. The CDR3 spells CASSRDRSNTEAFF. The CDR3 region has the DNA TGTGCCAGCAGCCGGGACAGGTCGAACACTGAAGCTTTCTTT.

The chain couples TRBV13 to TRBJ2-7; TRBD2 matches at 10 bases. The length of the CDR3 is 15 residues. J lost 6 bases, V lost 3 bases, and 8 bases had no gene match. Germline CDR1 PRHDT, CDR2 FYEKMQ (reference sequence). The CDR3 spells CASSFIAGGFSEQYF. The CDR3 DNA is TGTGCCAGCAGCTTTATAGCGGGAGGTTTCTCCGAGCAGTACTTC.

This clone was seen only a few times. The chain recombines TRBV4-1 with TRBJ2-1; 11 bases are a match to TRBD2. Germline V gene sequence: CDR1 MGHRA, CDR2 YSYEKL. The CDR3 has 16 amino acids. V gave up 2 bases and J gave up 3 bases; unmatched junction bases: 3. CDR3 DNA sequence: TGCGCCAGCAGCCAAACCACTAGCGGGAGCTACAATGAGCAGTTCTTC. Translation gives CASSQTTSGSYNEQFF.

V is TRBV4-2 and J is TRBJ1-2; D unresolved. The germline gives CDR1 LGHNA, CDR2 YNFKEQ. V lost 0 bases and J 2 bases, leaving 10 bases between the germline ends. The CDR3 covers 15 residues. CDR3 DNA: TGTGCCAGCAGCCAAGACGTAACGACAAACTATGGCTACACCTTC. This translates into CASSQDVTTNYGYTF.

V gene TRBV7-9 combines with J gene TRBJ2-1; 9 bases are a match to TRBD2. The germline gives CDR1 SEHNR, CDR2 FQNEAQ (reference sequence). The CDR3 consists of 17 residues. The junction had 8 bases not matched to a gene; V was cut back by 5 bases and J by 0 bases. The CDR3 region is CASSITSGQSSYNEQFF. DNA for the CDR3: TGTGCCAGCAGCATTACTAGCGGGCAAAGCTCCTACAATGAGCAGTTCTTC.

V is TRBV9 and J is TRBJ2-1, with 11 bases matching TRBD2. Germline V gene data show CDR1 as SGDLS and CDR2 as YYNGEE. J was trimmed by 4 bases and V by 4 bases; bases with no gene match: 13. The CDR3 has 18 residues. CDR3 sequence (DNA): TGTGCCAGCAGCCCAGGTGCCACACTAGCGGGAGAATACAATGAGCAGTTCTTC. Its translation: CASSPGATLAGEYNEQFF. Based on the CDR3 plus reference TRBV9 and TRBJ2-1, the full variable domain is DSGVTQTPKHLITATGQRVTLRCSPRSGDLSVYWYQQSLDQGLQFLIQYYNGEERAKGNILERFSAQQFPDLHSELNLSSLELGDSALYFCASSPGATLAGEYNEQFFGPGTRLTVL.

V usage is TRBV9 and J usage is TRBJ2-3, with TRBD2 identical over 10 bases. Germline CDR1 is SGDLS and CDR2 is YYNGEE. The CDR3 runs 17 residues. V trimming: 1 base; J trimming: 7 bases; junction bases outside the gene matches: 12. CDR3 DNA: TGTGCCAGCAGCGTATCACTAGCGGGAATGTCCCCCTATACGCAGTATTTT. Its translation: CASSVSLAGMSPYTQYF.

This clone has just a few counts. The CDR3 nucleotides are TGTGCCAGCAGCTTTAACGACGGGTTTGCTCTCTACGAGCAGTACTTC. Its protein is CASSFNDGFALYEQYF. The rearrangement joins TRBV5-6 to TRBJ2-7; D remains unclear. The CDR3 is made up of 16 amino acids. CDR1 SGHDT and CDR2 YYEEEE come from the germline V gene. Trimming stripped 2 bases from V and 3 bases from J, with 18 bases between.

The J gene is TRBJ2-7, the V gene TRBV7-2, with TRBD2 identical over 14 bases. The CDR3 runs to 17 residues. Germline V gene sequence: CDR1 SGHTA, CDR2 FQGNSA. The V and J ends lost 5 bases and 6 bases, in that order; junction bases with no gene match: 12. The CDR3 sequence is CASSKRLGTSGSPEQYF. DNA for the CDR3: TGTGCCAGCAGCAAAAGATTGGGGACTAGCGGGAGCCCCGAGCAGTACTTC.

The chain is built from TRBV29-1 and TRBJ2-3, with 13 positions matching TRBD2. This CDR3 spans 15 amino acids. J lost 4 bases, V lost 6 bases, and 7 bases had no gene match. Germline V gene data show CDR1 as SQVTM and CDR2 as ANQGSEA. The CDR3 region has the DNA TGCAGCGTACCTGGACTAGCGGGAGCGCCAGATACGCAGTATTTT. Its protein product is CSVPGLAGAPDTQYF.

The chain uses TRBV6-1 and TRBJ2-3; 9 nucleotides align to TRBD2. The germline gives CDR1 MNHNS, CDR2 SASEGT. V was pared by 5 bases and J by 3 bases, with 6 bases of the junction left unmatched. The CDR3 has 15 residues. The CDR3 is CASSPLAGITDTQYF. CDR3 coding DNA: TGTGCCAGCAGTCCTCTAGCGGGAATTACAGATACGCAGTATTTT.

The chain joins TRBV6-6 to TRBJ1-5; D gene ambiguous. The V gene lost 2 bases and the J gene lost 9 bases, with 11 bases spanning the gap. CDR3 size: 13 residues. Germline V gene sequence: CDR1 MNHNY, CDR2 SVGAGI (reference sequence). This CDR3 is CASSYNREGPQHF. CDR3 bases: TGTGCCAGCAGTTACAACCGGGAGGGGCCCCAGCATTTT.

The chain uses TRBV27 and TRBJ2-7; no reliable D call. Germline V gives CDR1 MNHEY, CDR2 SMNVEV (reference sequence). The CDR3 consists of 15 residues. V was cut by 6 bases and J by 1 base, with 16 bases left in between. CDR3 coding DNA: TGTGCCAGCAGGGAGTCGCAGTTTGGGTCCTACGAGCAGTACTTC. The encoded protein is CASRESQFGSYEQYF.

The chain has TRBV6-5 and TRBJ2-7; weak D call: TRBD2 (5 bases). Germline loops: CDR1 MNHEY, CDR2 SVGAGI. This CDR3 region has 13 residues. Deletions cut 0 bases from V and 6 bases from J, with 9 bases between. CDR3 nucleotide sequence: TGTGCCAGCAGTTACTCGATGAGCGGCGAGCAGTACTTC. Amino acid sequence: CASSYSMSGEQYF.

This clone was seen more than once but under ten times. The chain couples TRBV11-2 to TRBJ1-2; D is ambiguous. The V gene lost 1 base and the J gene lost 8 bases, with 8 bases spanning the gap. The CDR3 totals 12 residues. From germline, CDR1 is SGHAT and CDR2 FQNNGV. CDR3 sequence: CASSLVAEGYTF. In nucleotides, the CDR3 is TGTGCCAGCAGCTTAGTCGCGGAGGGCTACACCTTC.

This chain connects TRBV11-2 to TRBJ2-3, with D perhaps TRBD2 (6 bases). This CDR3 is built from 13 residues. Germline V CDR1 and CDR2: SGHAT, FQNNGV. V lost 7 bases, J lost 5 bases, and 13 bases lay in between. The CDR3 reads CASILLGGDTQYF. CDR3 DNA sequence: TGTGCCAGCATCCTACTGGGGGGAGATACGCAGTATTTT.

V and J are TRBV5-4 and TRBJ2-5, with 7 bases identical to TRBD2. The CDR3 is 11 amino acids. J lost 5 bases, V lost 10 bases, and 5 bases had no gene match. CDR1 and CDR2 from the germline V gene are SGHNT and YYREEE (reference sequence). Here the CDR3 reads CAEGGRETQYF. DNA for the CDR3: TGTGCCGAGGGAGGGAGGGAGACCCAGTACTTC.

CDR3 region: CASSLLRYEQYF. The CDR3 DNA sequence: TGTGCCAGCAGCTTGCTACGGTACGAGCAGTACTTC. The J gene is TRBJ2-7, the V gene TRBV7-9; no firm D call. The CDR3 runs 12 residues. CDR1 and CDR2 from the germline V gene are SEHNR and FQNEAQ (reference sequence). The V and J ends lost 3 bases and 4 bases respectively, with 7 bases between them.

This chain connects TRBV19 to TRBJ2-7; tentative D call: TRBD1 (6 bases). This CDR3 has 14 amino acids. The germline gives CDR1 LNHDA, CDR2 SQIVND (reference sequence). V lost 6 bases, J lost 4 bases, and 16 bases lay in between. CDR3 region: CASSIQDSSYEQYF. The CDR3 DNA sequence: TGTGCCAGTAGCATCCAGGACAGTTCGTACGAGCAGTACTTC.

The genes are TRBV27 and TRBJ2-7; D is possibly TRBD1 (6 bases). Germline V gene data show CDR1 as MNHEY and CDR2 as SMNVEV (reference sequence). Trimming cost V 0 bases and J 4 bases, with 10 bases left between them. The CDR3 length is 14 residues. CDR3 DNA: TGTGCCAGCAGTTTATCACAGGGCCGATACGAGCAGTACTTC. It codes for CASSLSQGRYEQYF.

The chain links TRBV2 to TRBJ1-4; TRBD1 agrees at 9 bases. The V gene's germline CDR1 is SNHLY and CDR2 FYNNEI. J lost 8 bases, V lost 3 bases, and 4 bases had no gene match. The length of the CDR3 is 14 residues. The chain's CDR3 is CASSDGQGLEKLFF. CDR3 sequence (DNA): TGTGCCAGCAGTGACGGACAGGGGCTAGAAAAACTGTTTTTT.

The chain combines TRBV2 with TRBJ2-7; TRBD1 matches 7 bases. The germline V gene encodes CDR1 SNHLY and CDR2 FYNNEI. This CDR3 spans 12 amino acids. Losses at the gene ends were 6 bases for V and 4 bases for J; bases not matched to a gene: 3. CDR3 nucleotide sequence: TGTGCCAGCAGGGACAGGTATTACGAGCAGTACTTC. Translation gives CASRDRYYEQYF. Using reference TRBV2 and TRBJ2-7 for the parts outside the CDR3, the full variable domain is EPEVTQTPSHQVTQMGQEVILRCVPISNHLYFYWYRQILGQKVEFLVSFYNNEISEKSEIFDDQFSVERPDGSNFTLKIRSTKLEDSAMYFCASRDRYYEQYFGPGTRLTVT.

This chain links TRBV28 with TRBJ2-7, with D possibly being TRBD1 (5 bases). Looked up from germline, CDR1 is MDHEN and CDR2 is SYDVKM. The CDR3 has 13 amino acids. The ends were cut back, 11 bases at V and 0 bases at J, with 14 bases in the middle. The CDR3 bases are TGTGCCGCCATGACAGAAACCTCCTACGAGCAGTACTTC. This encodes CAAMTETSYEQYF.

The gene calls are TRBV7-2 and TRBJ2-7; TRBD2 matches 13 bases. The V and J ends lost 5 bases and 6 bases, in that order; junction bases with no gene match: 10. CDR1 and CDR2 (germline): SGHTA, FQGNSA. The CDR3 totals 16 residues. CDR3 loop: CASSVTSGRAVGEQYF. The DNA of the CDR3 is TGTGCCAGCAGCGTAACTAGCGGGAGGGCCGTTGGCGAGCAGTACTTC.

This chain uses TRBV7-9 with TRBJ1-2, with D possibly matching TRBD1 (5 bases). Germline CDR1 is SEHNR and CDR2 is FQNEAQ (reference sequence). The CDR3 extends over 14 amino acids. The V end lost 5 bases, the J end lost 7 bases, and 17 bases lay between the germline ends. CDR3 sequence: CASSPSVGGPGYTF. As DNA, the CDR3 is TGTGCCAGCAGCCCAAGTGTGGGGGGTCCTGGCTACACCTTC.

J is TRBJ2-1 and V is TRBV7-9, with a tentative D call TRBD1 (5 bases). CDR3 length: 14 amino acids. In germline, CDR1 is SEHNR, CDR2 FQNEAQ (reference sequence). The germline V and J ends were trimmed by 1 base and 10 bases, with 14 bases remaining between them. Here the CDR3 reads CASSLVFEKGEQFF. The CDR3 nucleotides are TGTGCCAGCAGCTTAGTGTTCGAAAAGGGGGAGCAGTTCTTC.